This T cell receptor beta chain was recovered during a study of shared clonotypes between healthy human individuals. Study in general: With ages of 18 to 49, the donors were a couple of women and three men. Per donor, three plates held CD4 naive cells, three held CD4 memory, two held CD8 naive and one held CD8 memory.

V was pared by 3 bases and J by 6 bases, with 6 bases between. The CDR3 has 11 amino acids. Germline V gives CDR1 MNHEY, CDR2 SMNVEV (reference sequence). Points on this clone: The antigen is unknown.

As originally analysed: In the immunoSEQ data, sequences were junction-only and lacked quality scores, so filtering differed. Sequenced by immunoSEQ multiplex PCR; TCRdb stores in-frame clones only, minus some. Clone size and V and J calls were adopted from that table, with D and trimming inferred from the DNA. The repertoire has about 1.4 million clones, around 97% of them found once; the top ten carry 0.95% to 1.5%. Overall study findings and caveats: Lower generation probabilities were found for non-shared clonotypes than for those shared by all four donors.

V gene TRBV27 combines with J gene TRBJ2-7; D is uncertain. Sequencing input: naive CD4+ T cells sorted from blood. Subset meaning: CD45RA+ positively selected. The source of this sequence is a man younger than 45 in good health. The CDR3 sequence: CASSFNLEQYF. DNA of the CDR3: TGTGCCAGCAGTTTTAACCTCGAGCAGTACTTC.